Presented here are 28 T cell receptor beta chains from one specimen sequenced in a study of graft-versus-host responses after intestinal transplantation. These receptors are not linked to any known antigen. Sequenced by immunoSEQ multiplex PCR; TCRdb stores in-frame clones only, minus some. The table has tens of thousands of clones, 80% to 90% seen once; the top ten hold approximately 2.7%. Sequencing was performed on unstimulated CD8+ T cells sorted from spleen or lymph node cells, taken before intestinal transplant. The source is a human donor who received an intestinal transplant.

This chain joins TRBV15 and TRBJ2-3; 12 positions agree with TRBD2. Germline CDR1 LNHNV, CDR2 YYDKDF (reference sequence). Trimming at V came to 3 bases and at J to 2 bases, leaving 6 bases not matched to a gene. The CDR3 loop spans 17 amino acids. The CDR3: CATSRLLAGGYTDTQYF. CDR3 coding DNA: TGTGCCACCAGCAGGCTACTAGCGGGGGGTTACACAGATACGCAGTATTTT.

This clone has just one count. The chain recombines TRBV5-4 with TRBJ2-3; TRBD2 is a possible D gene (6 bases). This CDR3 comprises 18 residues. The V and J ends lost 4 bases and 2 bases respectively, with 23 bases between them. Germline V gene sequence: CDR1 SGHNT, CDR2 YYREEE (reference sequence). The CDR3 region is CASSASPGLSGLTDTQYF. The CDR3 DNA follows: TGTGCCAGCAGCGCTAGCCCGGGACTGTCGGGCCTCACAGATACGCAGTATTTT.

Concerning this clone: Other nucleotide sequences from this sample produce the same CDR3. V is TRBV29-1 and J is TRBJ1-1; TRBD1 matches 8 bases. Germline V lookup: CDR1 SQVTM, CDR2 ANQGSEA. V gave up 6 bases and J gave up 2 bases; unmatched junction bases: 2. The CDR3 loop spans 12 amino acids. DNA for the CDR3: TGCAGCGTGGGGACAGGTAACACTGAAGCTTTCTTT. This encodes CSVGTGNTEAFF.

V is TRBV2 and J is TRBJ1-6; TRBD1 matches 7 bases. Unmatched junction bases numbered 5, after V lost 6 bases and J lost 0 bases. Germline CDR1 is SNHLY and CDR2 is FYNNEI. This CDR3 is built from 16 residues. The CDR3 reads CASRQTGSSYNSPLHF. CDR3 bases: TGTGCCAGCAGGCAGACAGGGAGCTCCTATAATTCACCCCTCCACTTT.

The chain joins TRBV7-8 to TRBJ1-5, with 10 positions matching TRBD1. CDR3 length: 16 amino acids. Per germline, CDR1 SGHVS and CDR2 FQNEAQ. The ends lost 5 bases at V and 2 bases at J; junction bases unmatched: 6. This CDR3 reads CASSPIGTGGNQPQHF. The DNA for the CDR3 is TGTGCCAGCAGCCCCATCGGGACAGGGGGCAATCAGCCCCAGCATTTT.

This rearrangement joins TRBV4-2 to TRBJ2-2, with 8 positions matching TRBD2. This CDR3 region has 16 residues. Germline V gives CDR1 LGHNA, CDR2 YNFKEQ. With V trimmed by 0 bases and J by 6 bases, 6 bases remained unmatched. CDR3 sequence: CASSQDWSGGAGELFF. Written as DNA, the CDR3 is TGTGCCAGCAGCCAAGACTGGAGCGGGGGTGCCGGGGAGCTGTTTTTT.

V and J are TRBV2 and TRBJ2-7; the D is unclear. CDR1 and CDR2 (germline): SNHLY, FYNNEI. Trimming left V 1 base short and J 3 bases short, with 10 bases between. This CDR3 region has 14 residues. CDR3 residues: CASSEGHILYEQYF. Here the CDR3 DNA reads TGTGCCAGCAGTGAAGGACACATACTCTACGAGCAGTACTTC.

The chain combines TRBV11-2 with TRBJ2-7; D may be TRBD1 (5 bases). Trimming took off 3 bases at V and 3 bases at J, with 12 bases between the two ends. The CDR3 extends over 14 amino acids. The germline V gene has CDR1 SGHAT and CDR2 FQNNGV. The CDR3 spells CASSFSGSFYEQYF. The CDR3 DNA is TGTGCCAGCAGCTTCTCAGGGTCATTCTACGAGCAGTACTTC. The variable domain in full, with the rest retrieved from reference TRBV11-2 and TRBJ2-7, is EAGVAQSPRYKIIEKRQSVAFWCNPISGHATLYWYQQILGQGPKLLIQFQNNGVVDDSQLPKDRFSAERLKGVDSTLKIQPAKLEDSAVYLCASSFSGSFYEQYFGPGTRLTVT.

The chain uses TRBV2 and TRBJ2-3, with 10 positions matching TRBD1. The CDR3 runs 15 residues. The J segment lost 4 bases and the V segment lost 6 bases, leaving 7 bases of the junction unmatched. Germline V CDR1 and CDR2: SNHLY, FYNNEI. The CDR3 DNA sequence: TGTGCCAGCAGAGAGACAGGGGGCAAGGCAGATACGCAGTATTTT. Its translation is CASRETGGKADTQYF. Supplemented by reference TRBV2 and TRBJ2-3, the full variable domain reads EPEVTQTPSHQVTQMGQEVILRCVPISNHLYFYWYRQILGQKVEFLVSFYNNEISEKSEIFDDQFSVERPDGSNFTLKIRSTKLEDSAMYFCASRETGGKADTQYFGPGTRLTVL.

The chain recombines TRBV7-9 with TRBJ2-3; D is perhaps TRBD2 (5 bases). There are 13 residues in the CDR3. Germline V lookup: CDR1 SEHNR, CDR2 FQNEAQ (reference sequence). Trimming took 3 bases from V and 6 from J, leaving 10 bases between them. The CDR3 region is CASSFPGWDTQYF. DNA for the CDR3: TGTGCCAGCAGCTTTCCGGGATGGGATACGCAGTATTTT.

This chain connects TRBV19 to TRBJ1-2, with D perhaps matching TRBD1 (5 bases). The V gene lost 5 bases and the J gene lost 8 bases, with 9 bases spanning the gap. CDR1 and CDR2 (germline): LNHDA, SQIVND (reference sequence). This CDR3 comprises 11 residues. The CDR3 nucleotides read TGTGCCAGTAGTCCGGGGGAAGGCTACACCTTC. As protein: CASSPGEGYTF. Looking up the rest from reference TRBV19 and TRBJ1-2 gives the full variable domain: DGGITQSPKYLFRKEGQNVTLSCEQNLNHDAMYWYRQDPGQGLRLIYYSQIVNDFQKGDIAEGYSVSREKKESFPLTVTSAQKNPTAFYLCASSPGEGYTFGSGTRLTVV.

V usage is TRBV4-2 and J usage is TRBJ2-1; 11 positions match TRBD1. V was pared by 4 bases and J by 6 bases, with 5 bases of the junction left unmatched. The length of the CDR3 is 15 residues. Per the germline V gene, CDR1 is LGHNA and CDR2 is YNFKEQ. The CDR3 sequence is CASSPGTGGTNEQFF. The DNA of the CDR3 is TGTGCCAGCAGCCCCGGGACAGGGGGGACCAATGAGCAGTTCTTC.

In this sample, this clone turned up once. The J gene is TRBJ2-1, the V gene TRBV6-5; D possibly corresponds to TRBD2 (6 bases). The V gene lost 5 bases and the J gene lost 8 bases, with 13 bases spanning the gap. Germline V gene lookup returns CDR1 MNHEY and CDR2 SVGAGI. The CDR3 loop spans 13 amino acids. The DNA of the CDR3 is TGTGCCAGCAGTCCAACATGGAGGGATGAGCAGTTCTTC. Translation gives CASSPTWRDEQFF.

The V and J genes are TRBV20-1 and TRBJ1-1; no definite D call. CDR1 and CDR2 from the germline V gene are DFQATT and SNEGSKA (reference sequence). Trimming left V 5 bases short and J 6 bases short, with 7 bases between. The CDR3 extends over 10 amino acids. Written as DNA, the CDR3 is TGCAGTGCTGCGCGTCCTGAAGCTTTCTTT. Protein product: CSAARPEAFF.

The chain links TRBV2 to TRBJ2-7, with 8 bases matching TRBD1. CDR1 SNHLY and CDR2 FYNNEI come from the germline V gene. The ends lost 4 bases at V and 4 bases at J; junction bases unmatched: 6. There are 14 residues in the CDR3. CDR3 DNA sequence: TGTGCCAGCAGTGGTAGGCAGGGGGCTTACGAGCAGTACTTC. The encoded protein is CASSGRQGAYEQYF.

The chain joins TRBV4-1 to TRBJ1-2; tentative D call: TRBD1 (6 bases). CDR3 length equals 17 residues. With 0 bases removed from V and 4 bases from J, the gap between germline ends came to 18 bases. Germline V CDR1 and CDR2: MGHRA, YSYEKL. As DNA, the CDR3 is TGCGCCAGCAGCCAAGACTCGTCAGGGGCAGGGATCTATGGCTACACCTTC. Protein: CASSQDSSGAGIYGYTF.

The CDR3: CASSPRQVAGGGYTF. CDR3 nucleotide sequence: TGCGCCAGCAGCCCCCGACAGGTGGCGGGGGGGGGCTACACCTTC. This chain joins TRBV4-1 and TRBJ1-2; maybe TRBD1 (6 bases). CDR3 length: 15 amino acids. Trimming took 4 bases from V and 8 from J, leaving 20 bases between them. The V gene's germline CDR1 is MGHRA and CDR2 YSYEKL.

This chain links TRBV4-1 with TRBJ1-1, with D possibly matching TRBD1 (6 bases). Trimming stripped 1 base from V and 0 bases from J, with 6 bases between. The CDR3 loop spans 14 amino acids. CDR1 is MGHRA, CDR2 YSYEKL, per germline. The CDR3: CASSQGTVNTEAFF. In nucleotides, the CDR3 is TGCGCCAGCAGCCAAGGGACAGTGAACACTGAAGCTTTCTTT.

The CDR3 DNA is TGTGCCAGCAGTGCCCGGGTAGATAGCACAGATACGCAGTATTTT. Translation gives CASSARVDSTDTQYF. This chain links TRBV6-1 with TRBJ2-3; D is ambiguous. The CDR3 has 15 residues. Looked up from germline, CDR1 is MNHNS and CDR2 is SASEGT. V was trimmed by 4 bases and J by 0 bases, leaving 11 bases between them.

V gene TRBV28 combines with J gene TRBJ2-3; D gene unclear. With 7 bases removed from V and 0 bases from J, the gap between germline ends came to 11 bases. Germline V gives CDR1 MDHEN, CDR2 SYDVKM. The CDR3 totals 14 residues. The chain's CDR3 is CASTRPYSTDTQYF. Here the CDR3 DNA reads TGTGCCAGCACTAGGCCTTATAGCACAGATACGCAGTATTTT. The full variable domain, rest sourced from reference TRBV28 and TRBJ2-3, is DVKVTQSSRYLVKRTGEKVFLECVQDMDHENMFWYRQDPGLGLRLIYFSYDVKMKEKGDIPEGYSVSREKKERFSLILESASTNQTSMYLCASTRPYSTDTQYFGPGTRLTVL.

This clone was detected once. The rearrangement uses TRBV5-6 and TRBJ2-1; TRBD2 matches at 12 bases. V was clipped by 2 bases and J by 10 bases; unmatched bases: 7. Germline values: CDR1 SGHDT, CDR2 YYEEEE. This CDR3 has 15 residues. The CDR3 loop reads CASSLLAGGSEEQFF. The CDR3 nucleotides read TGTGCCAGCAGCTTACTAGCGGGAGGATCGGAGGAGCAGTTCTTC.

The rearrangement joins TRBV5-5 to TRBJ1-6; perhaps TRBD1 as D (6 bases). The CDR3 loop spans 17 amino acids. The germline V gene encodes CDR1 SGHKS and CDR2 YYEKEE (reference sequence). Trimming pared 3 bases from V and 7 bases from J, leaving 20 bases between. This CDR3 is CASSWGRGGAQNSPLHF. CDR3 DNA: TGTGCCAGCAGCTGGGGGAGGGGGGGCGCGCAAAATTCACCCCTCCACTTT.

This clone was picked up one time. The gene calls are TRBV28 and TRBJ2-3, with D possibly TRBD2 on 6 matching bases. Germline assignment: CDR1 MDHEN and CDR2 SYDVKM. The CDR3 is 18 amino acids. V lost 5 bases, J lost 1 base, and 22 bases lay in between. The CDR3 sequence: CASSRERDSQLGTDTQYF. Written as DNA, the CDR3 is TGTGCCAGCAGTAGGGAGAGGGACTCCCAATTGGGCACAGATACGCAGTATTTT. The full variable domain, completed using reference TRBV28 and TRBJ2-3, is DVKVTQSSRYLVKRTGEKVFLECVQDMDHENMFWYRQDPGLGLRLIYFSYDVKMKEKGDIPEGYSVSREKKERFSLILESASTNQTSMYLCASSRERDSQLGTDTQYFGPGTRLTVL.

The rearrangement uses TRBV30 and TRBJ1-1; maybe TRBD1 (5 bases). Trimming pared 0 bases from V and 8 bases from J, leaving 13 bases between. The germline V gene has CDR1 GTSNPN and CDR2 SVGIG (reference sequence). CDR3 length: 13 residues. The CDR3 coding sequence is TGTGCCTGGAGTGTAACTCTCTCAGGGGAAGCTTTCTTT. Its protein product is CAWSVTLSGEAFF. Full variable domain (missing parts from reference TRBV30 and TRBJ1-1): SQTIHQWPATLVQPVGSPLSLECTVEGTSNPNLYWYRQAAGRGLQLLFYSVGIGQISSEVPQNLSASRPQDRQFILSSKKLLLSDSGFYLCAWSVTLSGEAFFGQGTRLTVV.

The V gene is TRBV19, the J gene TRBJ1-1; no firm D call. This CDR3 spans 13 amino acids. V was clipped by 5 bases and J by 5 bases, with 12 bases between them. Germline CDR1 LNHDA, CDR2 SQIVND (reference sequence). CDR3 in amino acids: CASSPQVWTEAFF. The CDR3 DNA reads as TGTGCCAGTAGTCCGCAGGTCTGGACTGAAGCTTTCTTT. The complete variable domain, with remaining parts taken from reference TRBV19 and TRBJ1-1, reads DGGITQSPKYLFRKEGQNVTLSCEQNLNHDAMYWYRQDPGQGLRLIYYSQIVNDFQKGDIAEGYSVSREKKESFPLTVTSAQKNPTAFYLCASSPQVWTEAFFGQGTRLTVV.

The genes are TRBV5-1 and TRBJ1-1, with D hard to call. The CDR3 contains 14 residues. Between the trimmed V and J ends, which lost 3 bases and 3 bases, there was a span of 12 bases. Germline lookup yields CDR1 SGHRS and CDR2 YFSETQ. CDR3 sequence reads: CASSYYYGDTEAFF. The CDR3 DNA reads TGCGCCAGCAGCTATTATTACGGGGACACTGAAGCTTTCTTT. Drawing the rest from reference TRBV5-1 and TRBJ1-1, the complete variable domain is KAGVTQTPRYLIKTRGQQVTLSCSPISGHRSVSWYQQTPGQGLQFLFEYFSETQRNKGNFPGRFSGRQFSNSRSEMNVSTLELGDSALYLCASSYYYGDTEAFFGQGTRLTVV.

This chain connects TRBV29-1 to TRBJ2-1; D ambiguous. The CDR3 runs to 12 residues. The germline V and J ends were trimmed by 3 bases and 8 bases, with 11 bases remaining between them. Looked up from germline, CDR1 is SQVTM and CDR2 is ANQGSEA. The CDR3 is CSVDIGWHEQFF. The CDR3 DNA follows: TGCAGCGTTGATATCGGGTGGCATGAGCAGTTCTTC.

This clone occurred a few times. The V gene is TRBV10-3, the J gene TRBJ2-7; D not certain. Germline CDR1 and CDR2: ENHRY and SYGVKD. There are 13 residues in the CDR3. Deletions cut 2 bases from V and 3 bases from J, with 8 bases between. CDR3 nucleotide sequence: TGTGCCATCAGTGAGGAACACCTCTACGAGCAGTACTTC. Its protein is CAISEEHLYEQYF.